This T cell receptor beta chain stems from a study of blood T cells in healthy people across ages. The authors drew about 10 milliliters of peripheral blood from each donor. This CDR3 spans 13 amino acids. Germline V lookup: CDR1 SQVTM, CDR2 ANQGSEA. Trimming removed 6 bases at V and 7 bases at J, with 16 bases between. This clonotype was observed a single time. Primers used in a second PCR of about 7 to 11 cycles were a sample-barcoded 5' primer and a J-beta primer mix. TCRdb re-analysed the 5' RACE reads in MiXCR, keeping a single row per CDR3 protein. The table lists around 800,000 distinct CDR3 sequences, 20% to 30% of them singletons. Another study also made use of these data, one on T cells of mothers and their children. This second study notes: Primer M1S, used in the second PCR, introduced sample barcodes and 2-4 random nucleotides. No persistent microchimeric T cell clones were detected at roughly 94 clones per million clonotypes sensitivity.

The chain has TRBV29-1 and TRBJ2-1; possible D gene TRBD2, 5 bases. Source material: blood. This TCR came from a boy aged 5-17 years in good health. The CDR3 coding sequence is TGCAGCGTGCTGGACCCCCCGGGGAATGAGCAGTTCTTC. This codes for CSVLDPPGNEQFF.